The clone carrying this T cell receptor (beta chain) counts as medium-sized. Germline V gene sequence: CDR1 MNHEY, CDR2 SVGAGI. The CDR3 loop spans 15 amino acids. V dropped 2 bases and J dropped 1 base, with 11 bases sitting between them. The TCR library protocol attached unique molecular identifiers to the individual cDNA molecules. TCRdb recomputed calls from the 5' RACE reads with MiXCR, one row per CDR3 protein. The data show about 35,000 distinct CDR3 sequences, about 6.3% seen once. The record originates from a study of early T cells in non-severe SARS-CoV-2 infection. The sequence was collected from an adult who was a healthcare worker with PCR-confirmed SARS-CoV-2 infection or an uninfected control (not recorded which). The chain joins TRBV6-5 to TRBJ2-5; D gene uncertain. Specimen: whole blood. The DNA for the CDR3 is TGTGCCAGCAGTTACCAAACTACCAGCCAAGAGACCCAGTACTTC. It yields the protein CASSYQTTSQETQYF.